This T cell receptor gamma chain emerged from a study of gamma delta lymphoproliferative disorders and STAT genes listed by TCRdb under 2018. At the level of the whole study: Gamma-chain libraries were prepared from at least 50 ng of genomic DNA using the LymphoTrack Dx TCRG Assay. Within a larger immunophenotypic and STAT-mutation study, TCR gamma and delta CDR3 repertoires were profiled by deep sequencing in Tgammadelta lymphoproliferative disease patients and healthy controls. The TCR-sequenced pilot group comprised under ten Tgammadelta large granular lymphocyte leukemia patients and 2 hepatosplenic T-cell lymphoma patients. To confirm results, a couple of gamma-chain samples and every delta-chain sample were sequenced twice. Because no corresponding Invivoscribe delta assay was available, delta-chain libraries were prepared according to the EuroClonality-NGS working group standard operating procedure.

In both library preparation methods, multiplex PCR was run with primers aimed at the conserved V and J regions of the TCR genes. After purification and pooling, the amplicons were sequenced on an Illumina MiSeq platform. From the authors' description of their analysis: V(D)J alignment, clonotype assembly and translation were handled by MiXCR, while functionality assessment and CDR3 repertoire analyses were done with VDJtools. CDR3 was defined per IMGT, and analyses were restricted to productive sequences using functional genes, excluding ORF genes and pseudogenes. A custom Python script was used to search all patients and controls for identical amino acid CDR3s of major clonotypes (frequency >=5%). To compare clonotype frequencies between patients and controls, a one-sided non-parametric Wilcoxon test was applied. Identical DNA sequences were merged into single rows after TCRdb reprocessed the public reads with CATT. The V and J calls, along with clone size, are taken from TCRdb and not from the paper's own processing. The sample table holds fewer than 250 gamma-chain clones, of which 46% were seen once. The ten largest clones add up to 95% to 98% of the sample.

The full study reports these points: It was noted by the authors that NGS specificity may be reduced at low frequencies, so confirmation of the public or private nature of leukemic clones is needed. T cells in controls likely covered a range of maturation stages, whereas leukemic cells were skewed toward terminal effectors, which could potentially limit comparisons between patients and controls. In whole-repertoire clustering, patient gamma repertoires grouped separately from healthy controls, whereas delta repertoires showed no separation between groups. Vgamma9-JgammaP and Vdelta2-Ddelta3-Jdelta1 rearrangements dominated major clones in indolent patients but were absent in symptomatic patients, who used less common gene combinations. Nearly all major patient gamma and delta clonotypes were public, shared with at least one healthy donor; only a couple of gamma clonotypes were private to disease.

This clone was seen a handful of times. No antigen is known for it. Per-base qualities were not stored, and no clone one base away is much larger. The germline V gene (reference sequence) specifies GITISATS as CDR1 and ISYDGTV as CDR2. The cysteine opens and the phenylalanine closes a CDR3 of 9 amino acids. Left in the record is the CDR3 DNA by itself, 27 bases read in frame from the first base. V lost 9 bases and J lost 12 bases, and the count of bases not matched to a germline gene is 8. For both patients and controls, peripheral blood mononuclear cells were isolated, and the genomic DNA from these cells was used for TCR sequencing. The sequenced patients had a median age of approximately 60 years and comprised four or five males and roughly six females. Patients were enrolled at one hematology unit in Padova, Italy, and were reclassified as T-LGLL or HSTCL using the 2017 WHO criteria. Every patient sample was obtained either before therapy or while the patient was off therapy.

The sequence derives from a human donor with hepatosplenic T-cell lymphoma. The sequenced sample was blood. This chain is built from TRGV9 and TRGJ1 or TRGJ2. Because TCRdb records no J gene, it was assigned here through a match of the DNA to germline. The base sequence is TGTGCCTTGGAGAGGGGGAAACTCTTT. Protein translation: CALERGKLF.